These 22 T cell receptor beta chains were sequenced from one sample in a study of T cell clonality in common variable immunodeficiency. Repertoires were generated with immunoSEQ multiplex PCR, while TCRdb's copy carries only in-frame clones and drops some. The sample contains about 37,000 clones, none of them singletons. The sequenced sample consisted of peripheral blood mononuclear cells. These receptor sequences come from a person aged 18 to 75 in good health.

This clone occurred many times. The read ends 3 residues shy of where the CDR3 ends; the end is completed using the germline J gene. The rearrangement uses TRBV14 and TRBJ1-3; D may be TRBD1 (5 bases). V lost 3 bases and J 2 bases, leaving 17 bases between the germline ends. Germline CDR1 is SGHDN and CDR2 is FVKESK. This CDR3 has 17 residues. The CDR3 DNA, read in part, is TGTGCCAGCAGCCATTGGACACTTTTAAGCCCTGGAAACACC. Amino acids: CASSHWTLLSPGNT. The whole CDR3 sequence is CASSHWTLLSPGNTIYF.

This clone came up many times. CDR3 DNA (partial): TGCGCCAGCAGCCCTCGGGCTAGCGGGAGCACAGATACG. Amino acid sequence: CASSPRASGSTDT. In full, the CDR3 is CASSPRASGSTDTQYF. The gene calls are TRBV5-1 and TRBJ2-3; 8 nucleotides match TRBD2. The sequence runs out 3 residues before the end of the CDR3; the remainder is reconstructed from the germline J gene. V trimming: 4 bases; J trimming: 0 bases; junction bases outside the gene matches: 7. CDR1 and CDR2 (germline): SGHRS, YFSETQ. The CDR3 is 16 amino acids.

This clone was seen ten or more times. Coverage ceases 3 residues before the CDR3 finishes, and the germline J gene fills in the end. The chain carries TRBV5-4 and TRBJ2-1, with D perhaps TRBD2 (7 bases). The CDR3 is made up of 15 amino acids. Trimming cost V 3 bases and J 9 bases, with 19 bases left between them. Per germline, CDR1 SGHNT and CDR2 YYREEE (reference sequence). The chain's CDR3 is CASSSLFGGGGEQFF. The sequenced part of the CDR3 DNA is TGTGCCAGCAGCTCCCTCTTTGGGGGGGGCGGTGAG.

This clone came up many times. The CDR3 goes on 3 residues after the read ends, and that part is filled in from the germline J gene. The chain uses TRBV5-8 and TRBJ2-7; D may be TRBD2 (6 bases). Germline V gene data show CDR1 as SGHTS and CDR2 as YDEGEE. Trimming stripped 3 bases from V and 6 bases from J, with 19 bases between. The CDR3 has 15 amino acids. Incomplete CDR3 DNA: TGTGCCAGCAGCTCGGACTATTTCATCAAAGGCGAG. It codes for CASSSDYFIKGE. The whole CDR3 protein is CASSSDYFIKGEQYF.

This clone has a count of ten or more. The read falls 3 residues short of the CDR3 end, and the missing part is taken from the germline J gene. The chain couples TRBV2 to TRBJ1-1, with D maybe TRBD1 (6 bases). Trimming took 6 bases from V and 3 from J, leaving 14 bases between them. Germline V lookup: CDR1 SNHLY, CDR2 FYNNEI. The CDR3 spans 14 residues. CDR3 in amino acids: CASSTGPGDTEAFF. Partial CDR3 DNA: TGTGCCAGCAGCACAGGGCCTGGGGACACTGAA.

This clone was counted at least ten times. The sequence runs out 3 residues before the end of the CDR3; the remainder is reconstructed from the germline J gene. The chain links TRBV4-2 to TRBJ1-1; the match to TRBD1 covers 7 bases. Germline V lookup: CDR1 LGHNA, CDR2 YNFKEQ. There are 15 residues in the CDR3. With 1 base clipped from V and 0 bases from J, the junction kept 2 bases outside the gene matches. The DNA read from the CDR3 is TGTGCCAGCAGCCAAGCGGGACAGATGAACACTGAA. It specifies CASSQAGQMNTE. The CDR3 in its entirety is CASSQAGQMNTEAFF.

This clone was seen a handful of times. The CDR3 sequence is CAWSRDYSYEQYF. The sequenced part of the CDR3 DNA is TGTGCCTGGAGCCGGGACTATTCCTACGAG. The rearrangement links TRBV30 to TRBJ2-7, with TRBD2 matching 7 bases. The read ends 3 residues shy of where the CDR3 ends; the end is completed using the germline J gene. Trimming removed 3 bases from V and 1 base from J; junction bases left unmatched: 3. The CDR3 sequence is 13 residues long. Germline loops: CDR1 GTSNPN, CDR2 SVGIG (reference sequence).

The table lists this clone with many counts. Read coverage stops 3 residues before the CDR3 terminus; the germline J gene supplies the remainder. This chain uses TRBV7-9 with TRBJ1-1; 8 positions agree with TRBD1. J lost 5 bases, V lost 4 bases, and 6 bases had no gene match. Germline V gene data show CDR1 as SEHNR and CDR2 as FQNEAQ (reference sequence). This CDR3 is built from 14 residues. The CDR3 sequence is CASSSGQGDTEAFF. Incomplete CDR3 DNA: TGTGCCAGCAGCTCTGGACAGGGTGATACTGAA.

The sample holds many counts of this clone. The CDR3 end falls 3 residues outside the read, so it is completed with the germline J gene. The rearrangement links TRBV18 to TRBJ2-1; no clear D. Looked up from germline, CDR1 is KGHSH and CDR2 is LQKENI. The ends were cut back, 0 bases at V and 9 bases at J, with 6 bases in the middle. The CDR3 has 12 amino acids. The CDR3 here is CASSPPNIEQFF. The CDR3 DNA, read in part, is TGTGCCAGCTCACCACCTAACATTGAG.

This clone appeared many times. Read coverage stops 3 residues before the CDR3 terminus; the germline J gene supplies the remainder. The V call is TRBV19, the J call TRBJ1-3; tentatively, D is TRBD1 (6 bases). Germline V CDR1 and CDR2: LNHDA, SQIVND (reference sequence). The CDR3 is made up of 17 amino acids. The V gene lost 3 bases and the J gene lost 0 bases, with 15 bases spanning the gap. The CDR3 spells CASSITGRTASGNTIYF. The sequenced part of the CDR3 DNA is TGTGCCAGTAGTATTACGGGGCGGACAGCCTCTGGAAACACC.

This clone was found many times. The CDR3 end is not reached by the read, which stops 3 residues before it; the germline J gene fills it in. The rearrangement joins TRBV19 to TRBJ2-6; 9 bases are shared with TRBD1. From germline, CDR1 is LNHDA and CDR2 SQIVND (reference sequence). J was trimmed by 3 bases and V by 6 bases; bases with no gene match: 9. This CDR3 comprises 17 residues. The CDR3 loop reads CASRAGTGKYGANVLTF. CDR3 bases read: TGTGCCAGTAGAGCCGGGACAGGGAAGTATGGGGCCAACGTC.

This clone was picked up many times. Read coverage stops 3 residues before the CDR3 terminus; the germline J gene supplies the remainder. The J gene is TRBJ1-1, the V gene TRBV9, with D perhaps matching TRBD1 (5 bases). The V gene lost 0 bases and the J gene lost 0 bases, with 12 bases spanning the gap. CDR3 length: 16 amino acids. CDR1 SGDLS and CDR2 YYNGEE come from the germline V gene. The CDR3 region is CASSVDGGEMNTEAFF. The part of the CDR3 DNA that was read is TGTGCCAGCAGCGTAGACGGGGGGGAAATGAACACTGAA.

At least ten counts were recorded for this clone. The read stops 3 residues short of the end of the CDR3; the missing end is completed from the germline J gene. The chain employs TRBV7-2 and TRBJ2-1; D remains unclear. Trimming took 1 base from V and 6 from J, leaving 13 bases between them. CDR1 and CDR2 (germline): SGHTA, FQGNSA. CDR3 length: 15 amino acids. The CDR3 is CASSLGVGTGNEQFF. The part of the CDR3 DNA that was read is TGTGCCAGCAGCTTAGGAGTAGGTACGGGCAATGAG.

This clone was recorded many times. The read finishes 3 residues shy of the CDR3 end, and the germline J gene is used to complete it. V usage is TRBV19 and J usage is TRBJ2-3, with no clear D. The CDR3 totals 14 residues. CDR1 and CDR2 (germline): LNHDA, SQIVND (reference sequence). V lost 1 base and J 4 bases, leaving 9 bases between the germline ends. The sequenced CDR3 bases are TGTGCCAGTAGTATAGGTCCGCGCGCAGATACG. It translates to CASSIGPRADT. The whole CDR3 sequence reads CASSIGPRADTQYF.

In its sample, this clone was seen many times. The read finishes 3 residues shy of the CDR3 end, and the germline J gene is used to complete it. The V and J genes are TRBV12-3 or TRBV12-4 and TRBJ1-2, with D possibly TRBD1 on 5 matching bases. The CDR3 is 12 amino acids. V dropped 8 bases and J dropped 4 bases, with 11 bases sitting between them. CDR3 bases read: TGTGCCAGCCGGGGGGGTCCCTATGGC. This sequence encodes CASRGGPYG. The full CDR3 reads CASRGGPYGYTF.

This clone was recorded many times. The read terminates 3 residues ahead of where the CDR3 ends, so the germline J gene completes it. The gene calls are TRBV6-2 or TRBV6-3 and TRBJ2-6; D might be TRBD2 (6 bases). Looked up from germline, CDR1 is MNHEY and CDR2 is SVGEGT. The V end lost 8 bases, the J end lost 4 bases, and 18 bases lay between the germline ends. CDR3 length equals 16 residues. CDR3: CASAYRREAGANVLTF. CDR3 DNA, as far as it was read: TGTGCCAGCGCTTACAGGAGGGAAGCGGGGGCCAACGTC.

The table lists this clone with many counts. The read finishes 3 residues shy of the CDR3 end, and the germline J gene is used to complete it. This chain connects TRBV7-9 to TRBJ2-1; D is unresolved. Germline-derived CDR1 and CDR2 are SEHNR and FQNEAQ (reference sequence). The V end lost 0 bases, the J end lost 9 bases, and 12 bases lay between the germline ends. This CDR3 region has 14 residues. The CDR3 DNA, read in part, is TGTGCCAGCAGCTTAGCGGCTGTATCGGGTGAG. Translated: CASSLAAVSGE. The full CDR3 sequence reads CASSLAAVSGEQFF.

This clone was picked up many times. The read terminates 3 residues ahead of where the CDR3 ends, so the germline J gene completes it. The chain uses TRBV6-2 or TRBV6-3 and TRBJ1-1; 8 bases fit TRBD1. The V gene's germline CDR1 is MNHEY and CDR2 SVGEGT. This CDR3 comprises 14 residues. After removal of 6 bases from V and 0 bases from J, the junction contained 3 bases not matched to a gene. The CDR3 bases that were read are TGTGCCAGCAGCAGGGGGCCCATGAACACTGAA. Translated: CASSRGPMNTE. The CDR3 in its entirety is CASSRGPMNTEAFF.

This clone has ten or more counts. Sequencing ends 3 residues short of the CDR3 end; the germline J gene provides the rest. The chain joins TRBV19 to TRBJ2-5, with D uncertain. CDR1 LNHDA and CDR2 SQIVND come from the germline V gene (reference sequence). The CDR3 has 13 amino acids. V was clipped by 6 bases and J by 3 bases, with 11 bases between them. CDR3 sequence reads: CASSLDREETQYF. The sequenced part of the CDR3 DNA is TGTGCCAGTAGCTTGGATAGGGAAGAGACC.

This clone showed up many times. The CDR3 is cut off 3 residues early in the read; its end comes from the germline J gene. This rearrangement joins TRBV20-1 to TRBJ2-5; D may be TRBD1 (6 bases). The CDR3 consists of 11 residues. The germline V gene encodes CDR1 DFQATT and CDR2 SNEGSKA (reference sequence). Between the trimmed V and J ends, which lost 2 bases and 5 bases, there was a span of 6 bases. CDR3 sequence reads: CSARTGETQYF. CDR3 DNA, as far as it was read: TGCAGTGCTAGAACAGGGGAGACC.

This clone was detected ten times or more. The CDR3 is cut off 3 residues early in the read; its end comes from the germline J gene. J is TRBJ2-1 and V is TRBV5-4; 7 bases are shared with TRBD1. In germline, CDR1 is SGHNT, CDR2 YYREEE (reference sequence). CDR3 length equals 14 residues. With 5 bases clipped from V and 6 bases from J, the junction kept 8 bases outside the gene matches. The part of the CDR3 DNA that was read is TGTGCCAGCAGGATAGGGGGCGCCGGCAATGAG. Translated: CASRIGGAGNE. The full CDR3 reads CASRIGGAGNEQFF.

There are many counts of this clone. With the read ending 3 residues before the CDR3 end, the germline J gene is used to fill in that end. The genes are TRBV6-2 or TRBV6-3 and TRBJ2-1; D remains ambiguous. The V gene lost 8 bases and the J gene lost 8 bases, with 10 bases spanning the gap. There are 11 residues in the CDR3. Germline V CDR1 and CDR2: MNHEY, SVGEGT. The part of the CDR3 DNA that was read is TGTGCCAGCTCTCCCCGGGATGAG. This codes for CASSPRDE. The CDR3, in full, reads CASSPRDEQFF.